This T cell receptor beta chain was identified during a study of T cells in Graves' hyperthyroidism and ophthalmopathy. Authors of the study amplified TCR beta CDR3 regions from RNA transcripts. Using the HTBI primer set, a first-round RT-PCR was run on the TCR CDR3. TCRdb independently ran MiXCR on the multiplex PCR reads; one entry per CDR3 protein. The sample holds about 520,000 distinct CDR3 sequences, roughly a quarter seen once. This clonotype was picked up many times. This clonotype was obtained from a woman aged 25 to 39 with Graves' ophthalmopathy. Specimen: blood.

The CDR3 here is CSARDGDLNTEAFF. CDR3 bases: TGCAGTGCTAGAGACGGGGATCTAAACACTGAAGCTTTCTTT. The rearrangement links TRBV20-1 to TRBJ1-1; D call uncertain. CDR3 length: 14 amino acids. V dropped 0 bases and J dropped 2 bases, with 10 bases sitting between them. Germline assignment: CDR1 DFQATT and CDR2 SNEGSKA (reference sequence).